These T cell receptor beta chains were read from a single sample in a study of blood T cell repertoires in COVID-19. Clones were sequenced by immunoSEQ multiplex PCR, and TCRdb holds only the in-frame ones, with some missing. The sample records hundreds of thousands of clones, 90% being singletons. The sample comprised peripheral blood. The receptors stem from a woman aged 40 to 49 with COVID-19, enrolled during active disease. Each CDR3 is given with its conserved first and last residue. Fields, in order: CDR3 protein, CDR3 DNA, CDR3 length, clone size, D gene, J gene, V gene. A D gene is named only where the DNA matches it firmly. Clone sizes are given selectively: once, few, many, or a class where the clone is expanded.

CASSPTGGEQYF TGTGCCAGCAGCCCGACAGGGGGGGAGCAGTACTTC 12 NA TRBD1 TRBJ2-7 TRBV3-1/TRBV3-2
CASSVRQGGPGANVLTF TGTGCCAGCAGCGTTCGACAGGGAGGTCCTGGGGCCAACGTCCTGACTTTC 17 NA NA TRBJ2-6 TRBV28
CASSKTGGIGYTF TGTGCCAGCAGCAAGACAGGGGGCATTGGCTACACCTTC 13 few TRBD1 TRBJ1-2 TRBV9
CASSLGLGVEDGYTF TGTGCCAGCAGTTTAGGCCTGGGTGTAGAGGATGGCTACACCTTC 15 NA NA TRBJ1-2 TRBV27
CATSRRQGSFEFITF TGTGCCACCAGCAGAAGACAGGGATCCTTCGAGTTCATCACCTTC 15 NA TRBD1 TRBJ1-2 TRBV15
CASSPTSGGPQTQYF TGCGCCAGCAGTCCGACTAGCGGGGGCCCTCAGACCCAGTACTTC 15 NA TRBD2 TRBJ2-5 TRBV5-1
CASSFGRDQPQHF TGTGCCAGCAGTTTCGGGAGGGATCAGCCCCAGCATTTT 13 NA NA TRBJ1-5 TRBV12-3/TRBV12-4
CASSSGGGHSNQPQHF TGTGCCAGCAGCTCGGGGGGGGGTCATAGCAATCAGCCCCAGCATTTT 16 NA NA TRBJ1-5 TRBV6-2/TRBV6-3
CSVERGVETQYF TGCAGCGTTGAACGGGGGGTAGAGACCCAGTACTTC 12 once TRBD2 TRBJ2-5 TRBV29-1
CSASYPRSYEQYF TGCAGTGCTAGTTATCCCAGATCTTACGAGCAGTACTTC 13 NA NA TRBJ2-7 TRBV20-1
CASSQSPGNTIYF TGTGCCAGCAGCCAATCCCCGGGAAACACCATATATTTT 13 NA NA TRBJ1-3 TRBV16
CASSQGLSTEAFF TGCGCCAGCAGCCAGGGTCTTAGCACTGAAGCTTTCTTT 13 NA NA TRBJ1-1 TRBV23-1
CASSLDTNVAGELFF TGCGCCAGCAGCCTTGATACTAACGTCGCCGGGGAGCTGTTTTTT 15 NA NA TRBJ2-2 TRBV4-1
CGSGGYSNQPQHF TGTGGAAGCGGAGGGTATAGCAATCAGCCCCAGCATTTT 13 NA NA TRBJ1-5 TRBV28
CASSVVTSGVSGELFF TGTGCCAGCAGCGTAGTGACTAGCGGGGTCTCCGGGGAGCTGTTTTTT 16 NA TRBD2 TRBJ2-2 TRBV9
CATSRDGQESLHSYNEQFF TGTGCCACCAGCAGAGATGGACAGGAATCCCTTCACTCCTACAATGAGCAGTTCTTC 19 NA TRBD1 TRBJ2-1 TRBV15
CASSLERVSSGNEQFF TGTGCCAGCAGCTTAGAGCGGGTTAGCTCGGGAAATGAGCAGTTCTTC 16 NA NA TRBJ2-1 TRBV7-2
CAWNRGQNEKLFF TGTGCCTGGAACCGCGGACAGAATGAAAAACTGTTTTTT 13 NA NA TRBJ1-4 TRBV30
CASSQESGGGPYEQYF TGTGCCAGCAGCCAAGAGTCGGGGGGAGGGCCCTACGAGCAGTACTTC 16 once TRBD2 TRBJ2-7 TRBV14
CASSTAGGYNQPQHF TGTGCCAGCAGCACGGCAGGGGGTTACAATCAGCCCCAGCATTTT 15 NA TRBD1 TRBJ1-5 TRBV9
CASSQEVRQFTDTQYF TGCGCCAGCAGCCAAGAAGTACGACAGTTCACAGATACGCAGTATTTT 16 NA NA TRBJ2-3 TRBV4-3
CASSTSGRMGYEQYF TGTGCCAGCAGCACCAGCGGGAGAATGGGGTACGAGCAGTACTTC 15 few TRBD2 TRBJ2-7 TRBV9
CASSSRLAGGQETQYF TGTGCCAGCAGCTCCCGACTAGCGGGGGGGCAAGAGACCCAGTACTTC 16 NA TRBD2 TRBJ2-5 TRBV9
CASIWGGPNTGELFF TGTGCCAGTATCTGGGGGGGGCCTAACACCGGGGAGCTGTTTTTT 15 NA NA TRBJ2-2 TRBV7-2
CASSYSGGARDEQYF TGTGCCAGCAGTTATAGCGGGGGGGCGAGGGACGAGCAGTACTTC 15 NA TRBD2 TRBJ2-7 TRBV28
CAWMRDRGTEAFF TGTGCCTGGATGAGGGACAGGGGCACTGAAGCTTTCTTT 13 NA TRBD1 TRBJ1-1 TRBV30
CASSLGGTNTGELFF TGTGCCAGCAGCTTAGGAGGGACGAACACCGGGGAGCTGTTTTTT 15 NA NA TRBJ2-2 TRBV7-2
CATSDPARETQYF TGTGCCACCAGTGACCCGGCGCGGGAGACCCAGTACTTC 13 once NA TRBJ2-5 TRBV24-1
CASIRDRKNYGYTF TGTGCCAGCATCCGGGACAGAAAAAACTATGGCTACACCTTC 14 NA TRBD1 TRBJ1-2 TRBV7-2
CASSLTGLTEAFF TGTGCCAGCAGCCTTACAGGGTTAACTGAAGCTTTCTTT 13 NA NA TRBJ1-1 TRBV7-8
CASSVTTGIRTDTQYF TGTGCCAGCAGTGTCACAACAGGGATTCGCACAGATACGCAGTATTTT 16 few NA TRBJ2-3 TRBV6-1
CASSLGGLTEAFF TGTGCCAGCAGCCTCGGGGGGCTGACTGAAGCTTTCTTT 13 NA NA TRBJ1-1 TRBV7-9
CATSDFKGGVTGELFF TGTGCCACCAGTGATTTCAAAGGAGGGGTGACCGGGGAGCTGTTTTTT 16 NA NA TRBJ2-2 TRBV24-1
CSVDSGLGGFNEKLFF TGCAGCGTTGACTCAGGGTTGGGAGGATTTAATGAAAAACTGTTTTTT 16 NA NA TRBJ1-4 TRBV29-1
CASSLVLSNYGYTF TGTGCCAGCAGCTTGGTATTGAGTAACTATGGCTACACCTTC 14 NA NA TRBJ1-2 TRBV5-5
CASRPGGMTYEQYF TGTGCCAGCAGACCGGGGGGCATGACCTACGAGCAGTACTTC 14 NA NA TRBJ2-7 TRBV7-9
CASSTGKATAEAFF TGCGCCAGCAGCACCGGAAAAGCGACCGCTGAAGCTTTCTTT 14 once NA TRBJ1-1 TRBV5-1
CASSFRTDYGSPLHF TGTGCCAGCAGCTTTCGGACAGACTATGGGTCACCCCTCCACTTT 15 NA NA TRBJ1-6 TRBV5-5
CASSSGTAVSEQYF TGTGCCAGCAGCTCCGGGACAGCCGTTTCCGAGCAGTACTTC 14 NA TRBD1 TRBJ2-7 TRBV11-3
CASSSRLAHSTDTQYF TGTGCCAGCAGTTCACGACTAGCGCATAGCACAGATACGCAGTATTTT 16 NA TRBD2 TRBJ2-3 TRBV27
CASSSGQGATNEKLFF TGTGCCAGCAGCTCAGGACAGGGTGCAACTAATGAAAAACTGTTTTTT 16 NA TRBD1 TRBJ1-4 TRBV5-4
CASSIGGRASNEQFF TGTGCCAGTAGTATAGGCGGGAGGGCCAGCAATGAGCAGTTCTTC 15 NA TRBD2 TRBJ2-1 TRBV19
CAISASGGAERTGELFF TGTGCCATCAGTGCCAGCGGGGGGGCAGAGCGTACCGGGGAGCTGTTTTTT 17 NA TRBD2 TRBJ2-2 TRBV10-3
CASSSNPGSLLYEQYF TGTGCCAGCAGCTCAAATCCGGGATCCCTCCTATACGAGCAGTACTTC 16 NA NA TRBJ2-7 TRBV7-2
CASSTMGQGRETQYF TGTGCCAGCAGTACAATGGGACAGGGAAGAGAGACCCAGTACTTC 15 NA TRBD1 TRBJ2-5 TRBV28
CASSQDYTASYNSPLHF TGTGCCAGCAGCCAAGATTACACCGCTTCTTATAATTCACCCCTCCACTTT 17 NA NA TRBJ1-6 TRBV14
CASGGSHSGNTIYF TGTGCCAGCGGGGGGTCGCACTCTGGAAACACCATATATTTT 14 NA NA TRBJ1-3 TRBV28
CASSLGGTAPEGEQYF TGTGCCAGCAGCTTGGGAGGGACAGCGCCCGAAGGGGAGCAGTACTTC 16 NA TRBD1 TRBJ2-7 TRBV5-6
CATSRENRRGAFF TGTGCCACCAGCAGAGAAAACCGCAGGGGGGCTTTCTTT 13 NA TRBD1 TRBJ1-1 TRBV15
CATSDKTGPNQPQHF TGTGCCACCAGTGATAAGACAGGGCCCAATCAGCCCCAGCATTTT 15 NA TRBD1 TRBJ1-5 TRBV24-1
CASSQGLQGANEKLFF TGTGCCAGCAGCCAGGGTCTTCAGGGGGCGAATGAAAAACTGTTTTTT 16 once TRBD1 TRBJ1-4 TRBV3-1/TRBV3-2
CSPRAPTGGNTGELFF TGCAGCCCCCGAGCCCCGACAGGGGGCAACACCGGGGAGCTGTTTTTT 16 NA TRBD1 TRBJ2-2 TRBV29-1
CSAGEYNEQFF TGCAGTGCTGGGGAGTACAATGAGCAGTTCTTC 11 NA NA TRBJ2-1 TRBV20-1
CASSNTGSYEQYF TGCGCCAGCAGCAACACAGGGTCTTACGAGCAGTACTTC 13 NA NA TRBJ2-7 TRBV5-1
CASSPGGDYETQYF TGCGCCAGCAGCCCGGGAGGTGACTACGAGACCCAGTACTTC 14 NA TRBD2 TRBJ2-5 TRBV5-1
CASSLDREDEQFF TGTGCCAGCAGCTTAGATCGGGAGGATGAGCAGTTCTTC 13 once TRBD2 TRBJ2-1 TRBV7-9
CASTRGGYEQYF TGTGCCAGCACCCGGGGGGGATACGAGCAGTACTTC 12 NA TRBD2 TRBJ2-7 TRBV28
CSADGTGSSEQYF TGCAGCGCTGACGGGACAGGGAGCAGCGAGCAGTACTTC 13 NA TRBD1 TRBJ2-7 TRBV29-1
CASSFTTGGYNEQFF TGTGCCAGCAGTTTCACGACAGGGGGTTACAATGAGCAGTTCTTC 15 NA TRBD1 TRBJ2-1 TRBV6-5
CASSWGQDRGREQYF TGCGCCAGCAGCTGGGGACAGGATCGGGGTAGGGAGCAGTACTTC 15 NA TRBD1 TRBJ2-7 TRBV5-1